One sample yielded the 13 T cell receptor beta chains listed below, sequenced in a study of blood T cell repertoires in COVID-19. The data were produced by immunoSEQ multiplex PCR, yet TCRdb's version contains in-frame clones alone and is incomplete. The table records more than 150,000 clones, roughly 83% of them present only once. Sequencing was carried out using peripheral blood. The source of these receptors is a woman aged 55-69 years with acute or convalescent COVID-19.

The chain is built from TRBV6-5 and TRBJ2-1; 9 bases map to TRBD1. The germline gives CDR1 MNHEY, CDR2 SVGAGI. This CDR3 has 14 residues. The trim removed 6 bases at V and 1 base at J, leaving 1 base unmatched. In DNA, the CDR3 is TGTGCCAGCAGAGGACAGGGGTCCTACAATGAGCAGTTCTTC. It specifies CASRGQGSYNEQFF.

V is TRBV6-5 and J is TRBJ2-6, with 9 bases lining up with TRBD1. V was pared by 6 bases and J by 6 bases, with 9 bases of the junction left unmatched. Germline V CDR1 and CDR2: MNHEY, SVGAGI. This CDR3 region has 16 residues. CDR3: CASSYGQGLLANVLTF. The CDR3 DNA follows: TGTGCCAGCAGCTACGGACAGGGGCTTTTGGCCAACGTCCTGACTTTC.

J is TRBJ1-1 and V is TRBV28; a possible D gene is TRBD1 (6 bases). The CDR3 runs 15 residues. Germline lookup yields CDR1 MDHEN and CDR2 SYDVKM. The V end lost 5 bases, the J end lost 3 bases, and 16 bases lay between the germline ends. CDR3 sequence reads: CASSERRGGYTEAFF. The CDR3 region has the DNA TGTGCCAGCAGTGAACGAAGGGGGGGCTACACTGAAGCTTTCTTT.

The V gene is TRBV25-1, the J gene TRBJ1-6, with TRBD1 matching over 9 bases. Germline V gene sequence: CDR1 MGHDK, CDR2 SYGVNS. V lost 0 bases to trimming and J lost 9 bases; unmatched junction nucleotides: 6. CDR3 length: 16 amino acids. CDR3 nucleotides: TGTGCCAGCAGTGAATATGGGACAGGGCCAAGTTCACCCCTCCACTTT. As protein: CASSEYGTGPSSPLHF.

The CDR3 spells CASTLGWWATDTQYF. CDR3 sequence (DNA): TGTGCCAGCACACTAGGCTGGTGGGCCACAGATACGCAGTATTTT. The chain uses TRBV27 and TRBJ2-3; perhaps TRBD2 as D (5 bases). Germline assignment: CDR1 MNHEY and CDR2 SMNVEV (reference sequence). CDR3 size: 15 residues. Deletions cut 7 bases from V and 2 bases from J, with 16 bases between.

The chain couples TRBV4-3 to TRBJ2-7; D possibly corresponds to TRBD1 (8 bases). V was shortened by 2 bases and J by 1 base, with 12 bases between the two germline ends. The germline gives CDR1 LGHNA, CDR2 YSLEER. CDR3 length equals 15 residues. DNA for the CDR3: TGCGCCAGCAGCCAAACAGGGGGGGGATCCTACGAGCAGTACTTC. It specifies CASSQTGGGSYEQYF.

This chain uses TRBV6-2 or TRBV6-3 with TRBJ1-1; 11 bases line up with TRBD1. The ends lost 2 bases at V and 7 bases at J; junction bases unmatched: 3. Germline V gene sequence: CDR1 MNHEY, CDR2 SVGEGT. The CDR3 covers 14 residues. DNA of the CDR3: TGTGCCAGCAGTTACCTGGGACAGGGGGGTGAAGCTTTCTTT. As protein: CASSYLGQGGEAFF.

The CDR3 DNA sequence: TGTGCCAGCTCACCCCAACCGGGGCCTAGGACAGGGGGGTTTGAGCAGTACTTC. Residues: CASSPQPGPRTGGFEQYF. The V gene is TRBV18, the J gene TRBJ2-7; 10 bases line up with TRBD1. This CDR3 has 18 residues. The V and J ends lost 3 bases and 7 bases, in that order; junction bases with no gene match: 18. Germline values: CDR1 KGHSH, CDR2 LQKENI.

The rearrangement uses TRBV10-2 and TRBJ1-2, with no clear D. Trimming left V 3 bases short and J 8 bases short, with 10 bases between. CDR1 is WSHSY, CDR2 SAAADI, per germline. CDR3 length equals 12 residues. This chain's CDR3 is CASSDPVLGYTF. Written as DNA, the CDR3 is TGCGCCAGCAGTGATCCCGTTTTGGGCTACACCTTC.

This clone was detected only once. The chain has TRBV29-1 and TRBJ2-7; TRBD1 aligns across 8 bases. Germline CDR1 SQVTM, CDR2 ANQGSEA. V shed 4 bases, J shed 6 bases, and the junction held 8 bases outside the gene matches. The CDR3 runs 13 residues. This CDR3 reads CSVAGQGFLEQYF. The CDR3 bases are TGCAGCGTTGCAGGACAGGGTTTTCTCGAGCAGTACTTC.

The rearrangement joins TRBV7-9 to TRBJ2-5; 8 bases fit TRBD2. Germline CDR1 reads SEHNR; CDR2 reads FQNEAQ (reference sequence). Germline trimming cut 5 bases from V and 13 bases from J; bases unmatched to any gene: 15. This CDR3 is built from 14 residues. In nucleotides, the CDR3 is TGTGCCAGCAGCCCCGGGCGGACTAGCCCCAGTCGGTACTTC. It specifies CASSPGRTSPSRYF.

This clone appeared a single time. CDR3 sequence reads: CASSLGHSWSYTF. The CDR3 region has the DNA TGCGCCAGCAGCCTCGGACACTCTTGGAGTTACACCTTC. The chain combines TRBV5-1 with TRBJ1-2; possibly TRBD1 for D (5 bases). The CDR3 is 13 residues long. Trimming left V 4 bases short and J 11 bases short, with 18 bases between. CDR1 and CDR2 from the germline V gene are SGHRS and YFSETQ.

This rearrangement joins TRBV3-1 (or the pseudogene TRBV3-2) to TRBJ2-7; D not resolved. Trimming pared 0 bases from V and 4 bases from J, leaving 7 bases between. The germline gives CDR1 LGHDT, CDR2 YNNKEL (reference sequence). This CDR3 is built from 13 residues. Here the CDR3 DNA reads TGTGCCAGCAGCCAAGAGGTCACTTACGAGCAGTACTTC. It codes for CASSQEVTYEQYF.